This paragraph covers one TCR beta chain sequence. This specimen belongs to a study of control samples from healthy donors and cancer patients. Generated by immunoSEQ multiplex PCR, the TCRdb table keeps only in-frame clones and is missing some. The sample lists some 76,000 clones; roughly 91% were seen once. Trimming cost V 4 bases and J 7 bases, with 19 bases left between them. The CDR3 has 15 residues. Germline V gene sequence: CDR1 MNHEY, CDR2 SVGAGI. Input material: PBMCs. The V and J genes are TRBV6-5 and TRBJ1-2; the D gene is possibly TRBD1 (6 bases). This receptor was obtained from a man aged 60-69 years with lung cancer. In DNA form, the CDR3 reads TGTGCCAGCAGTTCCGCGGGGGCCGCGGGTTTTGGCTACACCTTC. Amino acid sequence: CASSSAGAAGFGYTF.